The TCR beta chain under discussion was sequenced for a study of T cells in Graves' hyperthyroidism and ophthalmopathy. Study summary: Peripheral blood specimens were obtained at initial diagnosis, prior to any treatment.

As to this clonotype: Its antigen is not identified.

Trimming took 6 bases from V and 1 from J; bases not matched to a gene: 14. Germline V gene lookup returns CDR1 MNHEY and CDR2 SVGEGT. The CDR3 has 17 amino acids. Study-wide points: In the blood, most expanded thyroid clonotypes above 0.001 appeared as well. Ophthalmopathy was told apart from stable hyperthyroidism by a 13 V-J model. Ophthalmopathy prediction by the model preceded onset by a median roughly 6.3 months.

Amplified TCR beta CDR3 regions came from RNA transcripts. Using the HTBI primer set, a first-round RT-PCR was run on the TCR CDR3. TCRdb ran MiXCR on the multiplex PCR reads and lists one entry per CDR3 protein. The sample yields approximately 380,000 distinct CDR3 sequences, about a fifth seen once. This clonotype originated in a young woman with Graves' hyperthyroidism. V is TRBV6-2 or TRBV6-3 and J is TRBJ1-2, with 7 bases matching TRBD1. Source material: blood. The CDR3 bases are TGTGCCAGCAGACAGGGGCCGATTTCCTACGTTAACTATGGCTACACCTTC. It codes for CASRQGPISYVNYGYTF.